The 18 T cell receptor beta chains in this list originate from one sample, sequenced in a study of Graves' ophthalmopathy and Graves' hyperthyroidism. As the template, RNA transcripts were used to amplify TCR beta CDR3 regions. The first round was an RT-PCR with HTBI primers, and the second round was a multiplex PCR. From the multiplex PCR reads, TCRdb called clonotypes with MiXCR, one entry per CDR3 protein. The data contain about 590,000 distinct CDR3 sequences, under 40% of them seen just once; the ten biggest clones take up about 4.2%. The sequenced sample was peripheral blood or thyroid tissue (not recorded which). These receptors all come from an adult man with Graves' hyperthyroidism.

The table lists this clonotype with a few counts. The rearrangement uses TRBV4-3 and TRBJ2-7, with a weak D call TRBD2 (6 bases). V gave up 1 base and J gave up 1 base, with 14 bases separating them. The CDR3 spans 16 residues. Germline CDR1 is LGHNA and CDR2 is YSLEER. DNA for the CDR3: TGCGCCAGCAGCCAAGGACAGAGACTAGATTCCTACGAGCAGTACTTC. Its protein product is CASSQGQRLDSYEQYF.

In this sample, this clonotype turned up many times. CDR3 bases: TGTGCCAGCAGCCCCCCTGGATGGAAGAACACCGGGGAGCTGTTTTTT. Amino acid sequence: CASSPPGWKNTGELFF. The gene calls are TRBV11-2 and TRBJ2-2; unclear D gene. Germline assignment: CDR1 SGHAT and CDR2 FQNNGV. CDR3 length equals 16 residues. V was cut by 5 bases and J by 1 base, with 14 bases left in between.

This clonotype was seen many times. This rearrangement joins TRBV4-1 to TRBJ2-7; tentative D call: TRBD2 (5 bases). Germline lookup yields CDR1 MGHRA and CDR2 YSYEKL. Trimming took off 1 base at V and 0 bases at J, with 10 bases between the two ends. This CDR3 spans 15 amino acids. CDR3 residues: CASSQGERSSYEQYF. In DNA form, the CDR3 reads TGCGCCAGCAGCCAAGGAGAGCGGAGCTCCTACGAGCAGTACTTC.

The chain recombines TRBV9 with TRBJ2-1; TRBD1 matches at 7 bases. The CDR3 extends over 12 amino acids. With 7 bases clipped from V and 6 bases from J, the junction kept 4 bases outside the gene matches. From germline, CDR1 is SGDLS and CDR2 YYNGEE. CDR3 in amino acids: CASGTAFNEQFF. As DNA, the CDR3 is TGTGCCAGCGGGACAGCCTTCAATGAGCAGTTCTTC. Complete variable domain (other parts from reference TRBV9 and TRBJ2-1): DSGVTQTPKHLITATGQRVTLRCSPRSGDLSVYWYQQSLDQGLQFLIQYYNGEERAKGNILERFSAQQFPDLHSELNLSSLELGDSALYFCASGTAFNEQFFGPGTRLTVL.

The chain has TRBV10-3 and TRBJ1-3; D gene unclear. This CDR3 spans 17 amino acids. Trimming took off 8 bases at V and 7 bases at J, with 27 bases between the two ends. In germline, CDR1 is ENHRY, CDR2 SYGVKD. The CDR3 region is CAICGSERYGVENTIYF. The CDR3 nucleotides read TGTGCCATCTGCGGATCAGAGAGGTATGGTGTCGAGAACACCATATATTTT.

A note on this clonotype: A single base separates this from a much larger clone, so it may be a read error. J is TRBJ2-2 and V is TRBV19, with D maybe TRBD1 (6 bases). This CDR3 contains 15 residues. Germline assignment: CDR1 LNHDA and CDR2 SQIVND (reference sequence). DNA of the CDR3: TGTGCCAATAGTACGCAGGGGACGAACACCGGGGAGCTGTTTTTT. It specifies CANSTQGTNTGELFF.

This clonotype has more than one count but fewer than ten. The genes are TRBV6-1 and TRBJ1-4, with TRBD1 matching 7 bases. This CDR3 has 15 amino acids. Germline V gene sequence: CDR1 MNHNS, CDR2 SASEGT. The V segment lost 3 bases and the J segment 2 bases; nucleotides outside the gene matches: 3. CDR3: CASSDLTGTNEKLFF. CDR3 coding DNA: TGTGCCAGCAGTGACCTGACAGGGACTAATGAAAAACTGTTTTTT.

This clonotype was counted a few times. The chain couples TRBV6-1 to TRBJ2-7; D may be TRBD1 or TRBD2 (6 bases each). The CDR3 runs to 14 residues. Trimming cost V 4 bases and J 3 bases, with 13 bases left between them. Germline lookup yields CDR1 MNHNS and CDR2 SASEGT. The CDR3 bases are TGTGCCAGCAGTGTAACGGGGGCGCGCTACGAGCAGTACTTC. Translation: CASSVTGARYEQYF.

In this sample, this clonotype turned up many times. The gene calls are TRBV20-1 and TRBJ1-1; no clear D. The germline gives CDR1 DFQATT, CDR2 SNEGSKA (reference sequence). V was trimmed by 1 base and J by 5 bases, leaving 14 bases between them. This CDR3 is 14 amino acids long. CDR3 residues: CSARGRRGTTEAFF. The CDR3 nucleotides read TGCAGTGCTAGAGGAAGAAGAGGCACGACTGAAGCTTTCTTT.

This chain uses TRBV29-1 with TRBJ1-2; D is unresolved. Germline CDR1 SQVTM, CDR2 ANQGSEA. This CDR3 region has 11 residues. This chain's CDR3 is CSQDPVYGYTF. Written as DNA, the CDR3 is TGCAGTCAGGACCCAGTCTATGGCTACACCTTC. The complete variable domain, with remaining parts taken from reference TRBV29-1 and TRBJ1-2, reads SAVISQKPSRDICQRGTSLTIQCQVDSQVTMMFWYRQQPGQSLTLIATANQGSEATYESGFVIDKFPISRPNLTFSTLTVSNMSPEDSSIYLCSQDPVYGYTFGSGTRLTVV.

This clonotype appeared a few times. The chain employs TRBV25-1 and TRBJ2-1; D is possibly TRBD2 (5 bases). The CDR3 has 13 residues. Trimming took off 6 bases at V and 6 bases at J, with 12 bases between the two ends. In germline, CDR1 is MGHDK, CDR2 SYGVNS. The CDR3 loop reads CASRGSEGNEQFF. CDR3 in DNA: TGTGCCAGCAGAGGCTCCGAGGGCAATGAGCAGTTCTTC.

The sample holds many counts of this clonotype. DNA of the CDR3: TGTGCCACCCACGAAGGGGAGGCGATCAATCAGCCCCAGCATTTT. Residues: CATHEGEAINQPQHF. The chain recombines TRBV24-1 with TRBJ1-5; D is possibly TRBD1 (5 bases). Deletions cut 9 bases from V and 3 bases from J, with 17 bases between. Germline loops: CDR1 KGHDR, CDR2 SFDVKD. The CDR3 has 15 amino acids.

The chain combines TRBV7-8 with TRBJ1-5; D is undetermined. CDR3 length: 13 amino acids. V lost 6 bases, J lost 13 bases, and 19 bases lay in between. Germline V gene lookup returns CDR1 SGHVS and CDR2 FQNEAQ. CDR3 in amino acids: CASSRSHSDTQHF. The CDR3 DNA reads TGTGCCAGCAGTCGGTCGCACTCCGATACGCAGCATTTT.

This clonotype was counted a few times. The V and J genes are TRBV30 and TRBJ1-1; TRBD1 might be the D (6 bases). CDR1 is GTSNPN, CDR2 SVGIG, per germline (reference sequence). Trimming stripped 4 bases from V and 7 bases from J, with 13 bases between. This CDR3 has 12 residues. Here the CDR3 DNA reads TGTGCCTGGAATAGGGGGGCAGTTGAAGCTTTCTTT. It codes for CAWNRGAVEAFF.

The rearrangement uses TRBV6-5 and TRBJ1-6; tentatively, D is TRBD1 (5 bases). Trimming took 5 bases from V and 5 from J, leaving 16 bases between them. CDR3 length: 16 amino acids. CDR1 and CDR2 from the germline V gene are MNHEY and SVGAGI. DNA for the CDR3: TGTGCCAGCAGTGAAGACGGGGGACTTCATAATTCACCCCTCCACTTT. Residues: CASSEDGGLHNSPLHF.

At least ten counts were recorded for this clonotype. The CDR3 DNA follows: TGTGCCAGCAGTCCGGGACAGGACTACGAGCAGTACTTC. This codes for CASSPGQDYEQYF. The V gene is TRBV6-5, the J gene TRBJ2-7; 8 bases align to TRBD1. V lost 5 bases to trimming and J lost 3 bases; unmatched junction nucleotides: 3. CDR3 length: 13 amino acids. Germline V gene data show CDR1 as MNHEY and CDR2 as SVGAGI.

The rearrangement joins TRBV29-1 to TRBJ2-5; a possible D gene is TRBD2 (6 bases). CDR1 is SQVTM and CDR2 is ANQGSEA in the germline V gene. The CDR3 sequence is 12 residues long. V dropped 8 bases and J dropped 5 bases, with 15 bases sitting between them. In nucleotides, the CDR3 is TGCAGCTTACAACAGGCGGGGGAGACCCAGTACTTC. As protein: CSLQQAGETQYF.

This clonotype was detected many times. The chain is built from TRBV20-1 and TRBJ2-7; no reliable D call. The germline gives CDR1 DFQATT, CDR2 SNEGSKA (reference sequence). CDR3 length equals 14 residues. The ends were cut back, 0 bases at V and 3 bases at J, with 12 bases in the middle. The CDR3 DNA follows: TGCAGTGCTAGAGATGGGGATAGCTACTACGAGCAGTACTTC. The encoded protein is CSARDGDSYYEQYF.